This entry describes one TCR beta chain. Its antigen is unidentified. The authors produced cDNA by 5'RACE using 10-nucleotide random UMIs. TCRdb processed the 5' RACE reads anew with MiXCR; each CDR3 protein has one entry. Of tens of thousands of distinct CDR3 sequences listed, around 5.2% are singletons. These data come from a study of neurological immune-mediated disorders. Trimming at V came to 1 base and at J to 2 bases, leaving 3 bases not matched to a gene. CDR3 length equals 16 residues. Per the germline V gene, CDR1 is SGHTA and CDR2 is FQGNSA. Where libraries were unsorted, they were derived from 2 million PBMCs stored at -80 degrees C. Study-level points and caveats: No expanded-clone CDR3 amino acid sequence recurred across subjects, suggesting private TCR-beta repertoires. In HTLV-1-associated myelopathy, TCR clonal expansion was greatest, and in multiple sclerosis it was least, below healthy controls.

The gene calls are TRBV7-2 and TRBJ2-1; 9 bases are a match to TRBD2. This clonotype originated in a man between 18 and 35 years old with multiple sclerosis. Sequencing was performed on PBMCs. CDR3 sequence: CASSLVGGGAYNEQFF. CDR3 nucleotide sequence: TGTGCCAGCAGCTTAGTCGGCGGGGGGGCCTACAATGAGCAGTTCTTC. Full variable domain (rest looked up from reference TRBV7-2 and TRBJ2-1): GAGVSQSPSNKVTEKGKDVELRCDPISGHTALYWYRQSLGQGLEFLIYFQGNSAPDKSGLPSDRFSAERTGGSVSTLTIQRTQQEDSAVYLCASSLVGGGAYNEQFFGPGTRLTVL.